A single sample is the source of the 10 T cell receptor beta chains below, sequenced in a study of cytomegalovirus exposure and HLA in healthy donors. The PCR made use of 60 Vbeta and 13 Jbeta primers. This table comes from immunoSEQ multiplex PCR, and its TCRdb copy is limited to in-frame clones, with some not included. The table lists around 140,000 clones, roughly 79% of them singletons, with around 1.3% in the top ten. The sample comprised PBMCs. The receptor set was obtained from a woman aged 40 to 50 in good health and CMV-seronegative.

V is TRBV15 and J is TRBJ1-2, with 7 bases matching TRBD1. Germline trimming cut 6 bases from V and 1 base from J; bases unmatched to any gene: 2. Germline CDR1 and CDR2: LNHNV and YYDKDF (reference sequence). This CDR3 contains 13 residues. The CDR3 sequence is CATSWDSNYGYTF. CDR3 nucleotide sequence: TGTGCCACCAGTTGGGACAGTAACTATGGCTACACCTTC.

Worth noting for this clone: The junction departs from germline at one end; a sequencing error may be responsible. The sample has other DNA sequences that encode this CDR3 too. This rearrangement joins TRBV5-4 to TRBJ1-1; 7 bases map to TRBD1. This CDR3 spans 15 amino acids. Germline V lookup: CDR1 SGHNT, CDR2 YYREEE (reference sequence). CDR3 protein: CASSLFPGGSTEAFF. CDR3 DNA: TGCGCCAGCAGCTTGTTTCCAGGGGGAAGCACTGAAGCTTTCTTT. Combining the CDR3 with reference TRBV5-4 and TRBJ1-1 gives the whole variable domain ETGVTQSPTHLIKTRGQQVTLRCSSQSGHNTVSWYQQALGQGPQFIFQYYREEENGRGNFPPRFSGLQFPNYSSELNVNALELDDSALYLCASSLFPGGSTEAFFGQGTRLTVV.

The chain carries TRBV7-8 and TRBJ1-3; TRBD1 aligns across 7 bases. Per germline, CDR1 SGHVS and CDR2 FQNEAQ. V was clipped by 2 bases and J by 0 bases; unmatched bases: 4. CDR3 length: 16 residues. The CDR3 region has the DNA TGTGCCAGCAGCTTATACCAGGGGGGCTCTGGAAACACCATATATTTT. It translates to CASSLYQGGSGNTIYF.

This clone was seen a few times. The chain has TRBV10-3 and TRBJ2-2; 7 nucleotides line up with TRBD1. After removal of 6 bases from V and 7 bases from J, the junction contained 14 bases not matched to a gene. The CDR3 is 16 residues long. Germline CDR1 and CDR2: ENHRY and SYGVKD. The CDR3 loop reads CAIRNRGIFDFGELFF. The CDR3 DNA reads TGTGCCATCAGGAACAGGGGCATTTTCGACTTCGGGGAGCTGTTTTTT.

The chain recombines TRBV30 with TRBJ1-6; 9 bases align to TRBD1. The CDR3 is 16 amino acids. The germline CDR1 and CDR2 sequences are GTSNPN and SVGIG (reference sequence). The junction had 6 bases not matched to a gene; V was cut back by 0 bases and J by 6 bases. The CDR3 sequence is CAWSVTGGLGNSPLHF. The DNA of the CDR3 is TGTGCCTGGAGTGTAACAGGGGGCTTGGGTAATTCACCCCTCCACTTT.

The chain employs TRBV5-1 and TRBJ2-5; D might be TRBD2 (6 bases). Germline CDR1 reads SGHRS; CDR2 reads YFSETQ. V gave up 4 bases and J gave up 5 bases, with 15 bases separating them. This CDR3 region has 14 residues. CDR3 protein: CASSPTSGGETQYF. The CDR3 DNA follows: TGCGCCAGCAGCCCAACTAGTGGGGGGGAGACCCAGTACTTC.

In DNA form, the CDR3 reads TGTGCCAGCAGCTTGGTCGGCTCTGGGGCCAACGTCCTGACTTTC. It translates to CASSLVGSGANVLTF. The chain links TRBV5-4 to TRBJ2-6, with unresolved D. Germline V lookup: CDR1 SGHNT, CDR2 YYREEE (reference sequence). Trimming removed 0 bases at V and 0 bases at J, with 4 bases between. CDR3 size: 15 residues.

This chain's CDR3 is CASSSRPGGYTDTQYF. CDR3 nucleotide sequence: TGTGCCAGCAGTTCCAGGCCAGGAGGTTACACAGATACGCAGTATTTT. The chain links TRBV27 to TRBJ2-3, with a possible D match to TRBD2 (5 bases). The CDR3 is made up of 16 amino acids. Trimming took 4 bases from V and 2 from J, leaving 16 bases between them. Per the germline V gene, CDR1 is MNHEY and CDR2 is SMNVEV (reference sequence).

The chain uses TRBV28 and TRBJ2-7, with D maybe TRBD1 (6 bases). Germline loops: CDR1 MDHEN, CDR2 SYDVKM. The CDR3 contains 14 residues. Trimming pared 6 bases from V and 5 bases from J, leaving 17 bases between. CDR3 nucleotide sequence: TGTGCCAGCAGGGGTACAGGGTGGACCGACGAGCAGTACTTC. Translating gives CASRGTGWTDEQYF.

CDR3 region: CASSHRDRDSYEQYF. CDR3 sequence (DNA): TGCGCCAGCAGCCACCGGGACAGGGACTCCTACGAGCAGTACTTC. The rearrangement joins TRBV4-1 to TRBJ2-7; 9 bases are shared with TRBD1. After removal of 3 bases from V and 0 bases from J, the junction contained 3 bases not matched to a gene. This CDR3 is 15 amino acids long. CDR1 is MGHRA and CDR2 is YSYEKL in the germline V gene.